This TCR beta chain was retrieved from a study of metastatic and nonmetastatic thyroid tumors. The study, taken as a whole, reports: In blood and tumor, TCR beta diversity was reportedly significantly higher in malignant thyroid tumors than in benign nodules.

In the source study's methods: Clinicopathological groups supplied CDR3 differences that were used to build a distant-metastasis classifier for papillary thyroid cancer. TCRdb recomputed clones from the PCR reads via MiXCR. TCRdb's processing, not the study's, gives the V and J calls here. Altogether approximately 4,000 clones are present, roughly 37% being singletons, with the ten largest covering approximately 20%. This clone has just a few counts. Its matching antigen is unknown. Unmatched junction bases numbered 0, after V lost 2 bases and J lost 4 bases. The CDR3 spans 14 residues. In germline, CDR1 is MRHNA, CDR2 SNTAGT. Prior to thyroid surgery, none of the patients had received any treatment.

This TCR came from a male donor with papillary thyroid cancer or a benign thyroid nodule (not recorded which). Some clones in this sample may be carry-over from other donors' samples. Input material: tumor tissue. The chain carries TRBV6-4 and TRBJ2-2, with 8 bases identical to TRBD2. The CDR3 nucleotides are TGTGCCAGCAGTGACGGGACTAGCACCGGGGAGCTGTTTTTT. This encodes CASSDGTSTGELFF.